This T cell receptor beta chain derives from a study of T cell responses to AZD1222 COVID-19 vaccine. Study outcomes and limitations: Close to half of all spike-specific TCRs reportedly target regions of the variants that are unmutated. The donor cohort was predominantly white British with a female majority, and clonal diversity may have been underestimated.

This table comes from immunoSEQ multiplex PCR, and its TCRdb copy is limited to in-frame clones, with some not included. The sample shows about 100,000 clones, 90% to 95% of them seen only once. Points on this clone: Its antigen remains unidentified.

Recipients boosted at about 4 weeks or about 12 weeks are pooled. The source material was peripheral blood, sampled 28 days after the second AZD1222 dose. This receptor was identified in an adult who received the AZD1222 COVID-19 vaccine.

The CDR3 loop reads CASSARRVSTEAFF. In DNA form, the CDR3 reads TGTGCCAGCAGCGCCCGCAGGGTTTCCACTGAAGCTTTCTTT. The genes are TRBV3-1 (or the pseudogene TRBV3-2) and TRBJ1-1, with a possible D match to TRBD1 (5 bases). In germline, CDR1 is LGHDT, CDR2 YNNKEL (reference sequence). The germline V and J ends were trimmed by 5 bases and 4 bases, with 14 bases remaining between them. The CDR3 spans 14 residues.